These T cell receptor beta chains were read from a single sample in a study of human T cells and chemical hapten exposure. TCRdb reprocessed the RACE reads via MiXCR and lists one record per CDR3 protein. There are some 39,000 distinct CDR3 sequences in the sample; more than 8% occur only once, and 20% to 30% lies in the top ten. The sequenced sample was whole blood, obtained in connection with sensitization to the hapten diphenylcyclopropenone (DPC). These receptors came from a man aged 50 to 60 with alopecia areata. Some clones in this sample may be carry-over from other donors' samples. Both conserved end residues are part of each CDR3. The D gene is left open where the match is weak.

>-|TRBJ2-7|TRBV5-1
CASSLVSYEQYF
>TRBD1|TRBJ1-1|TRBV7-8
CASSLYSGTGGTEAFF
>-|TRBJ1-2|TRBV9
CASSVGPIYGYTF
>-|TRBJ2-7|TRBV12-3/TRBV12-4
CASSYGNRYEQYF
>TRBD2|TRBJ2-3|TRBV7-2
CASSLGVAGGSTDTQYF
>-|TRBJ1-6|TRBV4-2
CASTPSRDSPLHF
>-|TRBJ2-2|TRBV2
CASSESTGELFF
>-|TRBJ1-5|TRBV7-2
CASSLGVGRQPQHF
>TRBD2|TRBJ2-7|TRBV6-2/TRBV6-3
CASSYAGTSPYEQYF
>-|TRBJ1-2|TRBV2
CASSAWTALGYTF
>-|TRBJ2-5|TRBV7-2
CASSFETNLQETQYF
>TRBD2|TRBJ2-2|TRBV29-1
CSATPGLAGVGGELFF
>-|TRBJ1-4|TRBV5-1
CASTPTGTKDEKLFF
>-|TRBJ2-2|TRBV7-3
CASSLKTDTGELFF
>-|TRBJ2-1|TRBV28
CASSPPRGSYNEQFF
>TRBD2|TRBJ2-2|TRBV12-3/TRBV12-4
CASSPSGRAITGELFF
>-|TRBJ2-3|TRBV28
CASSSKGYAQYF
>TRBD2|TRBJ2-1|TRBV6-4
CASSDSLTLAGGKQAEQFF
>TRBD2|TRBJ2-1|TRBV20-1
CSAKGLAGDLYNEQFF
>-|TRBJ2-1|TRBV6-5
CASSYSTGSSYNEQFF
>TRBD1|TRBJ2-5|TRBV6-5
CASSYGTAQETQYF
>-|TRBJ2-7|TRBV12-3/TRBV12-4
CASSPAGASSSYEQYF
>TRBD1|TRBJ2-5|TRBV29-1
CSVKQGEETQYF
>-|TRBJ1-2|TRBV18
CASSPDSDYGYTF
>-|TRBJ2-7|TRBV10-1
CASSEPGSYEQYF
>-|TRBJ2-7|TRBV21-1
CASSKGIRLGSQKGPYEQYF
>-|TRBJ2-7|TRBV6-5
CASSPASGENLYEQYF
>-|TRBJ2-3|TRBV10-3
CAISETSRGTDTQYF
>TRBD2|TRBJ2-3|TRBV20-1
CSATGTSGNTQYF
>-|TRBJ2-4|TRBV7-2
CASSLGRQANIQYF
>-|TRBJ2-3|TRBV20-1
CSARDTDTQYF
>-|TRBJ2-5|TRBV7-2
CASSLTGEETQYF
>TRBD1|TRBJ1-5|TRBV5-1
CASSLTGNQDQPQHF